One and the same sample provided the 15 T cell receptor beta chains below, sequenced in a study of radiation and T cells in renal cell carcinoma. Assay: immunoSEQ multiplex PCR; the TCRdb copy retains only in-frame clones and omits some. Among about 150,000 clones, around 88% were seen once, and the ten largest hold around a sixth. The time point: blood 4 weeks post-SBRT, at nephrectomy. Specified treatment: 15 Gy SBRT to primary tumor, nephrectomy 4 weeks later. The material was blood, obtained from a patient whose treatment included radiotherapy and nephrectomy. These receptors were collected from a woman in her fifties or sixties with renal cell carcinoma.

The chain couples TRBV29-1 to TRBJ1-4, with D unclear. The germline V gene has CDR1 SQVTM and CDR2 ANQGSEA. The CDR3 covers 13 residues. Deletions cut 6 bases from V and 0 bases from J, with 8 bases between. The CDR3 loop reads CSVRHATNEKLFF. CDR3 sequence (DNA): TGCAGCGTCCGACACGCAACTAATGAAAAACTGTTTTTT.

V usage is TRBV7-3 and J usage is TRBJ1-2; D is undetermined. V lost 0 bases to trimming and J lost 0 bases, with 2 bases between them. Germline V gene sequence: CDR1 SGHTA, CDR2 FQGTGA. The CDR3 is made up of 13 amino acids. This CDR3 is CASSLTANYGYTF. Written as DNA, the CDR3 is TGTGCCAGCAGCTTAACTGCTAACTATGGCTACACCTTC. Full variable domain (missing parts from reference TRBV7-3 and TRBJ1-2): GAGVSQTPSNKVTEKGKYVELRCDPISGHTALYWYRQSLGQGPEFLIYFQGTGAADDSGLPNDRFFAVRPEGSVSTLKIQRTERGDSAVYLCASSLTANYGYTFGSGTRLTVV.

This chain uses TRBV2 with TRBJ2-7, with no clear D. The CDR3 loop spans 14 amino acids. Germline V CDR1 and CDR2: SNHLY, FYNNEI. Trimming pared 8 bases from V and 2 bases from J, leaving 16 bases between. CDR3 region: CASPRAGATYEQYF. CDR3 sequence (DNA): TGTGCCAGCCCAAGGGCAGGAGCGACCTACGAGCAGTACTTC.

The J gene is TRBJ2-7, the V gene TRBV4-1; D is unclear. Germline V gene lookup returns CDR1 MGHRA and CDR2 YSYEKL. This CDR3 has 18 residues. V was cut by 0 bases and J by 4 bases, with 22 bases left in between. For the CDR3, the DNA is TGCGCCAGCAGCCAAGAAGCCTCACGGAGAATCCCTTCTTACGAGCAGTACTTC. Residues: CASSQEASRRIPSYEQYF.

This clone has at least ten counts. The chain is built from TRBV11-2 and TRBJ2-7; tentatively, D is TRBD1 or TRBD2 (5 bases each). This CDR3 has 16 amino acids. Deletions cut 7 bases from V and 3 bases from J, with 22 bases between. Germline V lookup: CDR1 SGHAT, CDR2 FQNNGV. CDR3 nucleotide sequence: TGTGCCAGCACCCCTATGCGGGCAGGGAACTTCTACGAGCAGTACTTC. It specifies CASTPMRAGNFYEQYF. Complete variable domain (other parts from reference TRBV11-2 and TRBJ2-7): EAGVAQSPRYKIIEKRQSVAFWCNPISGHATLYWYQQILGQGPKLLIQFQNNGVVDDSQLPKDRFSAERLKGVDSTLKIQPAKLEDSAVYLCASTPMRAGNFYEQYFGPGTRLTVT.

This chain joins TRBV27 and TRBJ1-1; D gene uncertain. V lost 6 bases and J lost 4, with 15 bases in between. The CDR3 is 14 residues long. In germline, CDR1 is MNHEY, CDR2 SMNVEV (reference sequence). This CDR3 reads CASRPGGFGTEAFF. The DNA of the CDR3 is TGTGCCAGCAGACCAGGAGGCTTTGGCACTGAAGCTTTCTTT.

The chain links TRBV5-4 to TRBJ2-5, with unresolved D. Germline V lookup: CDR1 SGHNT, CDR2 YYREEE (reference sequence). The CDR3 is made up of 14 amino acids. Trimming left V 0 bases short and J 4 bases short, with 10 bases between. CDR3 residues: CASSLVGQTETQYF. The CDR3 bases are TGTGCCAGCAGCTTGGTAGGGCAAACAGAGACCCAGTACTTC. The full variable domain, its missing parts supplied by reference TRBV5-4 and TRBJ2-5, is ETGVTQSPTHLIKTRGQQVTLRCSSQSGHNTVSWYQQALGQGPQFIFQYYREEENGRGNFPPRFSGLQFPNYSSELNVNALELDDSALYLCASSLVGQTETQYFGPGTRLLVL.

J is TRBJ1-2 and V is TRBV7-9; D uncertain. V shed 5 bases and J shed 4 bases, with 20 bases lying between them. The CDR3 has 16 amino acids. Per the germline V gene, CDR1 is SEHNR and CDR2 is FQNEAQ (reference sequence). CDR3 nucleotide sequence: TGTGCCAGCAGCCCATTCCCGCTTGCAGGCCTCTATGGCTACACCTTC. Residues: CASSPFPLAGLYGYTF.

The rearrangement uses TRBV7-2 and TRBJ2-5; a weak D match, TRBD1 (5 bases). The V end was cut by 1 base, the J end by 4 bases, with 13 bases between. Germline CDR1 and CDR2: SGHTA and FQGNSA. The CDR3 spans 15 residues. CDR3 region: CASSLEVLQGETQYF. CDR3 DNA: TGTGCCAGCAGCTTAGAAGTGCTTCAGGGAGAGACCCAGTACTTC.

This chain uses TRBV5-1 with TRBJ1-2; 7 bases are shared with TRBD1. Germline values: CDR1 SGHRS, CDR2 YFSETQ. The CDR3 loop spans 14 amino acids. With 3 bases clipped from V and 8 bases from J, the junction kept 10 bases outside the gene matches. The CDR3 DNA reads TGCGCCAGCAGCTGGATAGGACAGGCGGACGGCTACACCTTC. Its translation is CASSWIGQADGYTF. Supplemented by reference TRBV5-1 and TRBJ1-2, the full variable domain reads KAGVTQTPRYLIKTRGQQVTLSCSPISGHRSVSWYQQTPGQGLQFLFEYFSETQRNKGNFPGRFSGRQFSNSRSEMNVSTLELGDSALYLCASSWIGQADGYTFGSGTRLTVV.

This clone is a singleton in its sample. V gene TRBV7-2 combines with J gene TRBJ1-5; D is possibly TRBD1 (5 bases). The CDR3 has 15 amino acids. Trimming pared 5 bases from V and 1 base from J, leaving 12 bases between. CDR1 SGHTA and CDR2 FQGNSA come from the germline V gene. CDR3 protein: CASSAGRASNQPQHF. The DNA for the CDR3 is TGTGCCAGCAGCGCAGGCAGGGCCAGCAATCAGCCCCAGCATTTT. The full variable domain, its missing parts supplied by reference TRBV7-2 and TRBJ1-5, is GAGVSQSPSNKVTEKGKDVELRCDPISGHTALYWYRQSLGQGLEFLIYFQGNSAPDKSGLPSDRFSAERTGGSVSTLTIQRTQQEDSAVYLCASSAGRASNQPQHFGDGTRLSIL.

The genes are TRBV29-1 and TRBJ1-5, with a tentative D call TRBD1 (5 bases). CDR3 length: 14 residues. Germline CDR1 and CDR2: SQVTM and ANQGSEA. The V and J ends lost 7 bases and 1 base respectively, with 14 bases between them. The chain's CDR3 is CSAASGTSNQPQHF. In nucleotides, the CDR3 is TGCAGCGCTGCGTCGGGGACGAGCAATCAGCCCCAGCATTTT.

The V and J genes are TRBV5-1 and TRBJ2-7; possibly TRBD2 for D (6 bases). Per germline, CDR1 SGHRS and CDR2 YFSETQ. The CDR3 runs 13 residues. V lost 5 bases, J lost 6 bases, and 15 bases lay in between. As DNA, the CDR3 is TGCGCCAGCAGTAACGTGGGGGGAAGCGAGCAGTACTTC. Amino acid sequence: CASSNVGGSEQYF.

The V call is TRBV19, the J call TRBJ2-5, with TRBD1 identical over 10 bases. Germline trimming cut 6 bases from V and 11 bases from J; bases unmatched to any gene: 6. Germline V gives CDR1 LNHDA, CDR2 SQIVND (reference sequence). The CDR3 consists of 12 residues. CDR3 sequence reads: CASRRDRGDQYF. Written as DNA, the CDR3 is TGTGCCAGTAGACGGGACAGGGGTGATCAGTACTTC.

V gene TRBV19 combines with J gene TRBJ1-5; TRBD1 is a possible D gene (6 bases). The CDR3 is made up of 15 amino acids. Trimming pared 6 bases from V and 0 bases from J, leaving 12 bases between. The V gene's germline CDR1 is LNHDA and CDR2 SQIVND (reference sequence). CDR3 nucleotides: TGTGCCAGTAGCCGAGGGGGTTATAGCAATCAGCCCCAGCATTTT. Its translation is CASSRGGYSNQPQHF.